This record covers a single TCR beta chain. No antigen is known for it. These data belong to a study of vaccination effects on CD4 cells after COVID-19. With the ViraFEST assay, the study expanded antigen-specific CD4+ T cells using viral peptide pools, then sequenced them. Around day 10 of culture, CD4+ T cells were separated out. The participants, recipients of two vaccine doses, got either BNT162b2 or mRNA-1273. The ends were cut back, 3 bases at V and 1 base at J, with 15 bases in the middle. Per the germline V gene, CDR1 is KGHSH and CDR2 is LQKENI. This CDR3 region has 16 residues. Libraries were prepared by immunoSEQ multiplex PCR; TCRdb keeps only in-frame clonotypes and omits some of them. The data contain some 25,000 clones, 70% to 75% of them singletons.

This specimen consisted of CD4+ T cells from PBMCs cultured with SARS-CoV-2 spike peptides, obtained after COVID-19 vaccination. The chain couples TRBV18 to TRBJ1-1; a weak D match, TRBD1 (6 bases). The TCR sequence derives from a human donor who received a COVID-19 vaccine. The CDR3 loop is CASSPPGARGNTEAFF. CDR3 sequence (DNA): TGTGCCAGCTCACCTCCAGGGGCCCGAGGGAACACTGAAGCTTTCTTT.